This TCR beta chain stems from a study of blood T cell repertoires in COVID-19. Background on the study: Samples representing acute and convalescent COVID-19 were sourced from the United States, Italy and Spain. Sources were T cells, B-cell-depleted T cells, or PBMCs; the material itself was cDNA or gDNA.

Authors' processing steps: Estimation of nucleated cell counts was performed using reference gene primer amplification. Profiling relied on immunoSEQ multiplex PCR, and the TCRdb table lists in-frame clones only, not all of them. That table supplies the V and J calls and clone size; D and trimming were determined from the DNA. The data hold fewer than 300,000 clones, with 80% to 95% observed a single time. Patients in Seattle were enrolled during active infection, then followed longitudinally. The sequencing input was peripheral blood. The origin of this receptor is a woman under 40 with COVID-19, enrolled during active disease.

CDR3: CASSQRQGPSGYTF. Written as DNA, the CDR3 is TGTGCCAGCAGCCAGCGACAGGGTCCATCTGGCTACACCTTC. This chain uses TRBV27 with TRBJ1-2; 7 positions match TRBD1. The CDR3 spans 14 residues. V lost 6 bases, J lost 7 bases, and 11 bases stayed unmatched. The V gene's germline CDR1 is MNHEY and CDR2 SMNVEV (reference sequence).